This T cell receptor beta chain was recovered during a study of OX40 agonist ivuxolimab in advanced cancers. At the level of the study: The group had a mean age of roughly 65 years, ranged from 23 to 79, and was less than 85% male. Partial responses were achieved by three patients, of whom one had hepatocellular carcinoma and two had cutaneous melanoma. General study findings and limits: Low levels of normalized T-cell clonal expansion also appeared in some nonresponders.

As to this clone: Its antigen is not known.

Germline trimming cut 6 bases from V and 4 bases from J; bases unmatched to any gene: 3. The CDR3 consists of 14 residues. In germline, CDR1 is LNHDA, CDR2 SQIVND (reference sequence). The table came from immunoSEQ multiplex PCR; TCRdb's copy has only in-frame clones and leaves some out. The sample gives more than 70,000 clones, under 90% of which show up once; around 0.45% is in the top ten. The chain combines TRBV19 with TRBJ1-3; 10 bases agree with TRBD1. Specimen: CD4+ or CD8+ T cells sorted from blood, collected in a trial of the OX40 agonist ivuxolimab. The receptor's source is an adult with an advanced solid tumor such as melanoma, head and neck, liver or kidney cancer. The CDR3 loop is CASRGQGYGNTIYF. The CDR3 DNA reads as TGTGCCAGTAGGGGACAGGGGTACGGAAACACCATATATTTT. Full variable domain (outside the CDR3, taken from reference TRBV19 and TRBJ1-3): DGGITQSPKYLFRKEGQNVTLSCEQNLNHDAMYWYRQDPGQGLRLIYYSQIVNDFQKGDIAEGYSVSREKKESFPLTVTSAQKNPTAFYLCASRGQGYGNTIYFGEGSWLTVV.